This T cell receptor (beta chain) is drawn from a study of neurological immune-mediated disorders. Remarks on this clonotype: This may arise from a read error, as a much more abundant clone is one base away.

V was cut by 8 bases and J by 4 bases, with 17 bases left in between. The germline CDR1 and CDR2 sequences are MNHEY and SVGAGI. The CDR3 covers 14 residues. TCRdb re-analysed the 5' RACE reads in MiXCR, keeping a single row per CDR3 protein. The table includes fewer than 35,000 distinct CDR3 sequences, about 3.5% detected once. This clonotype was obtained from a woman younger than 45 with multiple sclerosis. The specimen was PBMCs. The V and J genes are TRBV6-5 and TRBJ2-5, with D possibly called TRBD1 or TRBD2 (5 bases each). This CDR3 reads CASHNVGTPETQYF. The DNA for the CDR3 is TGTGCCAGCCACAACGTCGGGACCCCAGAGACCCAGTACTTC.